This T cell receptor beta chain stems from a study of T cells in Graves' hyperthyroidism and ophthalmopathy (dated by TCRdb to the late 2010s). Study-level background: Peripheral blood was sampled at the time of initial diagnosis, prior to any treatment. To identify distinguishing TCR V-J signatures, a discovery cohort of about 95 patients was used, comprising 43 with Graves' ophthalmopathy and around 57 with stable Graves' hyperthyroidism. Prospective prediction of ophthalmopathy was tested in an independent validation cohort of approximately 18 hyperthyroidism patients and approximately 17 patients who later progressed to ophthalmopathy. The roughly 100 discovery patients were randomly split 7:3 into training and test sets. In about 6 Graves' hyperthyroidism patients, the study also compared T-cell repertoires from thyroid tissue with T-cell repertoires from blood. Following sampling, methimazole starting at 30 mg daily was given to hyperthyroidism patients, and high-dose intravenous methylprednisolone was given to ophthalmopathy patients. TCR Vbeta CDR3 sequencing of fewer than 150 peripheral blood samples (43 ophthalmopathy, 75 to 80 hyperthyroidism and roughly 17 progressor patients) is reported in the paper.

There are 12 amino acids in the CDR3, from cysteine to phenylalanine inclusive. Of the read, only the CDR3 DNA is kept; its 36 bases are in frame from base 1. After removal of 6 bases from V and 8 bases from J, the junction retains 5 bases not matched to a gene. CDR1 and CDR2 were assigned from the germline V gene (reference sequence) as DFQATT and SNEGSKA. A patient counted as having stable Graves' hyperthyroidism if no progression to ophthalmopathy occurred over 18 months of follow-up. Hyperthyroidism patients were newly diagnosed, with disease duration under 2 months, and aged 18 to 65 years. The study excluded patients with uncontrolled infections, other autoimmune diseases, pregnancy or lactation. Diagnoses were established on the basis of clinical symptoms, serum thyroxine and TRAb, thyroid ultrasound, and orbital computed tomography. PBMCs were separated from approximately 9.9 ml of fresh peripheral blood using Ficoll-Paque density gradient centrifugation. Total RNA was extracted using Trizol reagent, and RNA quality was assessed on an Agilent 2100 Bioanalyzer.

The sample holds many counts of this clonotype. No antigen is known for it. It has no much larger one-base neighbor in the sample; base qualities were not kept. General study outcomes and caveats: Blood samples also contained most of the expanded thyroid clonotypes (frequency above 0.001), which suggests that blood repertoires may reflect thyroid immune responses. No statistical method was used to fix the sample size in advance, and group allocation was not hidden from the investigators. In cross-validation, a model built on a 13 V-J signature told ophthalmopathy apart from stable hyperthyroidism with just under 90% sensitivity and roughly 82% specificity, and in testing the same model reached 80%/75%. In validation, the model predicted progression to ophthalmopathy a median of roughly 6.5 months before onset, with approximately 68% sensitivity and about 72% specificity.

The TCR beta CDR3 regions were amplified from RNA transcripts. For the first round of RT-PCR on the TCR CDR3, the HTBI primer set was used together with the Qiagen OneStep RT-PCR kit. A second multiplex PCR round built the libraries, followed by size selection and purification. The libraries were sequenced on an Illumina HiSeq2000 using paired-end 100 bp reads. The paper's processing steps were these. SOAPnuke was used to process the raw data, throwing out any read that contained adapters or uncalled bases, had a mean Phred below 15, or lacked an exact constant-primer or identifier match. High-quality paired reads were merged with COPE v1.2.5, and unique nucleotide sequences were defined as clonotypes. MiTCR v1.1 was used to align clonotypes to the IMGT TRBV, TRBD and TRBJ reference segments. The analysis was restricted to V-J combinations with a frequency above 0.0001, which together covered about 99% of the repertoires. A TCS score was defined as the ratio between F50 (clonal expansion) and ExV (chaos), using BLOSUM62-based TCRdist between CDR3 peptides within each V-J. Welch's t-statistics and random forest reduced approximately 520 V-J features to 13, which were used in a naive Bayes classifier (R e1071). TCRdb reran the public reads through fastp at Q25 and MiXCR, keeping productive beta chains. Every CDR3 protein is listed once, alongside the most common genes and DNA of its rows. The V and J calls, along with clone size, are taken from TCRdb and not from the paper's own processing. This sample lists fewer than 550,000 distinct CDR3 sequences; less than 20% were detected once. The ten biggest clones cover 7.5% to 8% of the sample.

The chain joins TRBV20-1 to TRBJ2-1, with 9 bases matching TRBD2. The source is a woman younger than 35 with Graves' hyperthyroidism. Sequenced material: blood. The base sequence is TGCAGTGCCCCGACTAGCGGCTATGAGCAGTTCTTC. Protein translation: CSAPTSGYEQFF.